A selection of T cell receptor beta chains follows, all from one sample in a study of blood T cell repertoires in COVID-19. Using immunoSEQ multiplex PCR, the repertoire was profiled, and TCRdb retains in-frame clones only, with some absent. The top ten clones hold 11% to 15% of a sample with approximately 82,000 clones, around 89% of them seen once. Sequenced input: peripheral blood. Receptors were obtained from a man aged 70 or older with active or convalescent COVID-19. The CDR3 runs from the conserved cysteine through the conserved F or W. The order of the fields is D gene, clone size, J gene, V gene, CDR3 DNA, CDR3 protein. D genes are given only for firm matches. Size tells how often a clone was seen (once, few, many) or the class of an expanded clone, and some rows leave it out.

-,-,TRBJ1-1,TRBV28,TGTGCCAGCAGTTTACTCCAACAGGAGGAAGCTTTCTTT,CASSLLQQEEAFF
-,-,TRBJ1-1,TRBV29-1,TGCAGCGTGACGAAGACAGGCTTAGGTGAAGCTTTCTTT,CSVTKTGLGEAFF
-,-,TRBJ1-2,TRBV14,TGTGCCAGCAGCCTCCAGGGTGGCTATGGCTACACCTTC,CASSLQGGYGYTF
TRBD1,-,TRBJ1-1,TRBV28,TGTGCCAGCAGTTTACCCAGGGGGCTTGACACTGAAGCTTTCTTT,CASSLPRGLDTEAFF
-,-,TRBJ2-6,TRBV27,TGTGCCAGCAGTTCAGGGGCCAACGTCCTGACTTTC,CASSSGANVLTF
TRBD1,-,TRBJ1-1,TRBV5-1,TGCGCCAGCAGCGCGGACTCCGGGACAGGTCTAATAGCTTTCTTT,CASSADSGTGLIAFF
-,-,TRBJ1-4,TRBV30,TGTGCCTGGTCAGGGTTGCCTAATGAAAAACTGTTTTTT,CAWSGLPNEKLFF
-,-,TRBJ1-5,TRBV19,TGTGCCAGTAACTCCGCGACTGAGCCCAATCAGCCCCAGCATTTT,CASNSATEPNQPQHF
-,-,TRBJ1-1,TRBV28,TGTGCCAGCAGTTTCAGTCTGCGGGTCGTTGAAGCTTTCTTT,CASSFSLRVVEAFF
-,-,TRBJ2-2,TRBV18,TGTGCCAGCTCCCTGGAGGTCGGGGAGCTGTTTTTT,CASSLEVGELFF
TRBD2,-,TRBJ2-2,TRBV18,TGTGCCAGCTCACCACCCAGCGGGGGGACCGGGGAGCTGTTTTTT,CASSPPSGGTGELFF
-,-,TRBJ1-1,TRBV19,TGTGCCAGTAGTATGGGGCTAAGGAACACTGAAGCTTTCTTT,CASSMGLRNTEAFF
-,-,TRBJ1-1,TRBV7-2,TGTGCCAGCAGCGTGGACAGGAACACTGAAGCTTTCTTT,CASSVDRNTEAFF
-,-,TRBJ2-2,TRBV7-9,TGTGCCAGCAGCTTTCAGGGTACCACCGGGGAGCTGTTTTTT,CASSFQGTTGELFF
-,-,TRBJ2-7,TRBV7-2,TGTGCCAGCAGCTTAGGGACGGCGGGGACGCAGTACTTC,CASSLGTAGTQYF
-,once,TRBJ2-5,TRBV6-5,TGTGCCAGCAGCAGGACCGTCCGGGGGACCCAGTACTTC,CASSRTVRGTQYF
TRBD2,-,TRBJ2-7,TRBV9,TGTGCCAGCAGCGTAGGCGGGAGGTACGAGCAGTACTTC,CASSVGGRYEQYF
-,-,TRBJ1-5,TRBV19,TGTGCCAGTAGTATAGGACAGGCGTTTAATCAGCCCCAGCATTTT,CASSIGQAFNQPQHF
-,many,TRBJ1-5,TRBV4-1,TGCGCCAGCAGTCTGACATCCCTCAGGGGCAATCAGCCCCAGCATTTT,CASSLTSLRGNQPQHF
-,-,TRBJ2-5,TRBV14,TGTGCCAGCAGCCAGTTCGACCTTCCGAGGGAGACCCAGTACTTC,CASSQFDLPRETQYF
-,-,TRBJ2-7,TRBV12-3/TRBV12-4,TGTGCCAGTGGCCGGGATGCGATCTACGAGCAGTACTTC,CASGRDAIYEQYF
-,-,TRBJ2-3,TRBV9,TGTGCCAGCAGAGAAATGGAGGTCTCACATGATACGCAGTATTTT,CASREMEVSHDTQYF
-,-,TRBJ2-1,TRBV3-1/TRBV3-2,TGTGCCAGCAGCTTGAGGATCACCCGGGATGAGCAGTTCTTC,CASSLRITRDEQFF
TRBD1,-,TRBJ1-1,TRBV6-6,TGTGCCAGCAGGGCGACAGGGATTTGGAACACTGAAGCTTTCTTT,CASRATGIWNTEAFF
TRBD1,-,TRBJ2-4,TRBV19,TGTGCCAGTAGTGCAAAGACAGGGAACAGCCTAGCCAAAAACATTCAGTACTTC,CASSAKTGNSLAKNIQYF
TRBD1,once,TRBJ2-1,TRBV24-1,TGTGCCACCAGTGATGTGGGACAGAATTTCCATGAGCAGTTCTTC,CATSDVGQNFHEQFF
TRBD2,-,TRBJ2-5,TRBV7-3,TGTGCCAGCAGCTTTAGCGGGAGAAACCAAGAGACCCAGTACTTC,CASSFSGRNQETQYF
TRBD2,-,TRBJ2-2,TRBV30,TGTGCCTGGAAATCTAGCGGGATTTCCGGGGAGCTGTTTTTT,CAWKSSGISGELFF
TRBD1,-,TRBJ2-7,TRBV5-5,TGTGCCAGCAGCGACCGGGACAGGGGGCACGAGCAGTACTTC,CASSDRDRGHEQYF
TRBD2,-,TRBJ2-1,TRBV28,TGTGCCAGCAGCCTGACTAGCGGGAGGGCCAGTGGGTATGAGCAGTTCTTC,CASSLTSGRASGYEQFF
-,-,TRBJ1-1,TRBV15,TGTGCCACCAGCAGCAGCAGGGCTCTCACTGAAGCTTTCTTT,CATSSSRALTEAFF
TRBD1,-,TRBJ2-5,TRBV6-1,TGTGCCAGCAGTGAGACAGGGGTCGAGACCCAGTACTTC,CASSETGVETQYF
TRBD1,once,TRBJ2-7,TRBV3-1/TRBV3-2,TGTGCCAGCAGCCCTTCGGGGACAGGGAGGGAAGAGCAGTACTTC,CASSPSGTGREEQYF
-,-,TRBJ2-7,TRBV28,TGTGCCAGCGTTACTAGTGGGAAAGGAGCTTCCTACGAGCAGTACTTC,CASVTSGKGASYEQYF
TRBD1,-,TRBJ2-7,TRBV6-5,TGTGCCAGCAGTTACTCGGGACAGCCTGGATACGAGCAGTACTTC,CASSYSGQPGYEQYF
-,-,TRBJ1-3,TRBV5-1,TGCGCCAGCAACCCAGGACAAGGAAACACCATATATTTT,CASNPGQGNTIYF
-,-,TRBJ1-4,TRBV30,TGTGCCTGGAGGCCCCCGGGACACCTAGGAGAAAAACTGTTTTTT,CAWRPPGHLGEKLFF
-,-,TRBJ1-3,TRBV7-9,TGTGCCAGCAGCTATAAAGGGGGAGCTGGAAACACCATATATTTT,CASSYKGGAGNTIYF
-,-,TRBJ1-2,TRBV5-1,TGCGCCAGCAGCTTCGGATATGGACAGCTGCGCGGCTACACCTTC,CASSFGYGQLRGYTF
-,few,TRBJ2-7,TRBV27,TGTGCCAGCAGTCGGCAGGGAAATTTCTACGAGCAGTACTTC,CASSRQGNFYEQYF
-,-,TRBJ1-3,TRBV18,TGTGCCAGCTCACCACCGCCAGGCGGGAGTGGAAACACCATATATTTT,CASSPPPGGSGNTIYF